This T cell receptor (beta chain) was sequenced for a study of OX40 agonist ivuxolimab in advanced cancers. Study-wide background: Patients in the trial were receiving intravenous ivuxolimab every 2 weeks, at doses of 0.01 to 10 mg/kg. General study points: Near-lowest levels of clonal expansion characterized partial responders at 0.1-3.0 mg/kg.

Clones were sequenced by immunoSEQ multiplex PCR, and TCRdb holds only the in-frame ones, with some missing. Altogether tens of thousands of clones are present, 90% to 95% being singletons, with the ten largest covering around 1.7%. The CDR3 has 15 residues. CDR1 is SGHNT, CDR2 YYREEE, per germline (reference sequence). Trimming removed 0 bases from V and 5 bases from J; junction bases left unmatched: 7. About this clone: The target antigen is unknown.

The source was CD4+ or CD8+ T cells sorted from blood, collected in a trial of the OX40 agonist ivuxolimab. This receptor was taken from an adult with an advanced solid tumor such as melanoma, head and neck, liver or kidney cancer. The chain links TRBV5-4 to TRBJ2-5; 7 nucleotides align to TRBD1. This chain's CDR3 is CASSLGQGVWETQYF. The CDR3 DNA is TGTGCCAGCAGCTTGGGACAGGGAGTGTGGGAGACCCAGTACTTC.